This TCR beta chain was sequenced for a study of response to subunit inactivated influenza vaccine (dated by TCRdb to the late 2010s). In the study overall: The study used deep quantitative T cell receptor repertoire profiling to track responses to a trivalent subunit inactivated influenza vaccine. Summary of the overall study and its limitations: The authors suggested that each seasonal influenza vaccination may recruit only a limited number of new T cells.

Of note for this clonotype: Its antigen remains unidentified. Qualities for individual bases were not recorded, and no much larger clone is one base off.

Library generation was performed with RT-PCR. Sequenced on an Illumina HiSeq 2500. TCRdb reanalyzed the raw reads on its own, using fastp at Q25 for trimming and MiXCR for clone calling, and kept in-frame beta chains. Each CDR3 protein appears once, grouped with its most common genes and DNA. The sample profile shows roughly 700,000 distinct CDR3 sequences; approximately 15% of them were found once. Roughly 6.4% of the sample is taken by the ten largest. Its CDR3 holds 17 amino acids, cysteine through phenylalanine. Only CDR3 DNA remains: 51 bases, in frame from the first base. V and J lose 3 bases and 0 bases, and a span of 14 bases separates them.

The chain employs TRBV12-3 or TRBV12-4 and TRBJ2-2; too little of a D gene remains to name it. The sequence came from a man aged 45-60 years who received an inactivated influenza vaccine. Donor details come from another sample of the same person, matched by shared clones. Sequencing was performed on PBMCs from blood, taken 14 to 15 days before vaccination. This receptor has the CDR3 CASSFPRAVPNTGELFF. The nucleotide sequence is given as TGTGCCAGCAGTTTCCCCCGGGCGGTACCGAACACCGGGGAGCTGTTTTTT.